The 23 T cell receptor beta chains given below trace back to one sample, sequenced in a study of T cells in Graves' hyperthyroidism and ophthalmopathy. Amplified regions were TCR beta CDR3 sequences from RNA transcripts. HTBI primers were used for first-round RT-PCR of the TCR CDR3. TCRdb re-called the multiplex PCR reads through MiXCR, storing one row per CDR3 protein. The sample includes 530,000 or so distinct CDR3 sequences, about 24% of them seen just once. The specimen was blood. These receptors were obtained from a woman in her 30s with Graves' ophthalmopathy.

The table lists this clonotype with many counts. This chain uses TRBV11-1 with TRBJ2-6; D may be TRBD2 (5 bases). Trimming removed 7 bases at V and 0 bases at J, with 22 bases between. The germline V gene has CDR1 SGHAT and CDR2 FQDESV (reference sequence). The CDR3 covers 19 residues. The CDR3 loop reads CASIGLVPGRVSGANVLTF. CDR3 coding DNA: TGTGCCAGCATCGGACTCGTTCCCGGTAGAGTCTCTGGGGCCAACGTCCTGACTTTC.

At least ten counts were recorded for this clonotype. V usage is TRBV20-1 and J usage is TRBJ1-2; D is unclear. Germline V gives CDR1 DFQATT, CDR2 SNEGSKA (reference sequence). Trimming removed 3 bases from V and 2 bases from J, with 10 bases in between. The CDR3 consists of 13 residues. CDR3 in amino acids: CSASAPVNYGYTF. CDR3 DNA: TGCAGTGCTAGCGCACCCGTAAACTATGGCTACACCTTC.

The chain combines TRBV20-1 with TRBJ2-7; D is undetermined. The CDR3 covers 11 residues. With 3 bases removed from V and 6 bases from J, the gap between germline ends came to 9 bases. The germline V gene has CDR1 DFQATT and CDR2 SNEGSKA (reference sequence). Written as DNA, the CDR3 is TGCAGTGCTAGTCCGCGCCCCGAGCAGTACTTC. This translates into CSASPRPEQYF.

The V call is TRBV20-1, the J call TRBJ1-1; TRBD1 matches at 9 bases. Trimming removed 6 bases from V and 1 base from J; junction bases left unmatched: 6. The CDR3 is 14 residues long. CDR1 and CDR2 (germline): DFQATT, SNEGSKA (reference sequence). The CDR3 spells CSANRDRANTEAFF. CDR3 DNA: TGCAGTGCCAATAGGGACAGGGCGAACACTGAAGCTTTCTTT.

There are a few counts of this clonotype. The gene calls are TRBV7-9 and TRBJ1-5, with D unclear. Trimming stripped 1 base from V and 9 bases from J, with 10 bases between. The CDR3 totals 13 residues. In germline, CDR1 is SEHNR, CDR2 FQNEAQ (reference sequence). CDR3 DNA sequence: TGTGCCAGCAGCTTAGGGGAATTGGCGCCCCAGCATTTT. Translating gives CASSLGELAPQHF.

This clonotype has just a few counts. This chain joins TRBV5-1 and TRBJ1-1; no clear D. Germline loops: CDR1 SGHRS, CDR2 YFSETQ. This CDR3 region has 17 residues. Trimming removed 3 bases at V and 5 bases at J, with 23 bases between. The CDR3 sequence: CASSSPRSLSEGTEAFF. The CDR3 DNA reads TGCGCCAGCAGCTCCCCCCGCAGCCTCTCCGAGGGTACTGAAGCTTTCTTT.

This sequence joins TRBV27 and TRBJ1-2; D remains ambiguous. The CDR3 is 14 residues long. Trimming left V 5 bases short and J 1 base short, with 11 bases between. The germline V gene has CDR1 MNHEY and CDR2 SMNVEV (reference sequence). For the CDR3, the DNA is TGTGCCAGCAGTCCCCAGCGATTTAACTATGGCTACACCTTC. Protein: CASSPQRFNYGYTF.

The J gene is TRBJ1-5, the V gene TRBV19, with a tentative D call TRBD1 (6 bases). V was pared by 2 bases and J by 7 bases, with 12 bases between. CDR3 length equals 14 residues. Germline values: CDR1 LNHDA, CDR2 SQIVND (reference sequence). CDR3 residues: CASSIQDSLQPQHF. For the CDR3, the DNA is TGTGCCAGTAGTATACAGGACAGTTTACAGCCCCAGCATTTT. Full variable domain (rest looked up from reference TRBV19 and TRBJ1-5): DGGITQSPKYLFRKEGQNVTLSCEQNLNHDAMYWYRQDPGQGLRLIYYSQIVNDFQKGDIAEGYSVSREKKESFPLTVTSAQKNPTAFYLCASSIQDSLQPQHFGDGTRLSIL.

This clonotype has a count of ten or more. The germline gene is not matched at one end of the junction; a read error may be the cause. This chain joins TRBV2 and TRBJ2-4, with D perhaps matching TRBD1 (6 bases). The CDR3 has 15 amino acids. CDR1 and CDR2 (germline): SNHLY, FYNNEI. In nucleotides, the CDR3 is TGTGCCAGCAGTGACCGGGACACTGCCTCGGTCATTAAGTACTTC. Translated, it gives CASSDRDTASVIKYF.

The DNA for the CDR3 is TGCAGTGCCCCTCTGATGAGGAACTATGGCTACACCTTC. This sequence encodes CSAPLMRNYGYTF. The rearrangement joins TRBV20-1 to TRBJ1-2; unclear D gene. Germline lookup yields CDR1 DFQATT and CDR2 SNEGSKA (reference sequence). V lost 6 bases and J 2 bases, leaving 13 bases between the germline ends. This CDR3 region has 13 residues.

Ten or more counts support this clonotype. The rearrangement joins TRBV20-1 to TRBJ2-5, with D unresolved. The germline V gene encodes CDR1 DFQATT and CDR2 SNEGSKA (reference sequence). The CDR3 sequence is 11 residues long. With 3 bases removed from V and 2 bases from J, the gap between germline ends came to 4 bases. The CDR3 sequence is CSARGQETQYF. The CDR3 coding sequence is TGCAGTGCTAGGGGGCAAGAGACCCAGTACTTC.

This clonotype was recorded many times. The genes are TRBV6-5 and TRBJ2-7; D is unclear. Germline-derived CDR1 and CDR2 are MNHEY and SVGAGI. V lost 5 bases, J lost 3 bases, and 11 bases lay in between. The CDR3 is 13 amino acids. The CDR3 nucleotides read TGTGCCAGCAGTATAGGTCCGTACTACGAGCAGTACTTC. It is translated as CASSIGPYYEQYF.

This clonotype occurred many times. The gene calls are TRBV6-1 and TRBJ2-5; 13 bases match TRBD2. The CDR3 covers 17 residues. Germline V gene data show CDR1 as MNHNS and CDR2 as SASEGT. V lost 4 bases to trimming and J lost 2 bases; unmatched junction nucleotides: 7. In DNA form, the CDR3 reads TGTGCCAGCAGTGGACTAGCGGGGGGCCGGGGGCAAGAGACCCAGTACTTC. Its protein product is CASSGLAGGRGQETQYF.

This clonotype appeared many times. The CDR3 DNA follows: TGTGCCACCAATCTCCGGACAGGTACCACATATGGCTACACCTTC. It codes for CATNLRTGTTYGYTF. V usage is TRBV6-5 and J usage is TRBJ1-2, with 7 bases aligning to TRBD1. From germline, CDR1 is MNHEY and CDR2 SVGAGI. Trimming at V came to 10 bases and at J to 5 bases, leaving 16 bases not matched to a gene. CDR3 length: 15 residues.

This clonotype has ten or more counts. The chain has TRBV29-1 and TRBJ1-2; D is undetermined. V lost 2 bases, J lost 6 bases, and 7 bases lay in between. The CDR3 extends over 11 amino acids. Looked up from germline, CDR1 is SQVTM and CDR2 is ANQGSEA. CDR3 nucleotides: TGCAGCGTTGAACAGCACAATGGCTACACCTTC. This encodes CSVEQHNGYTF.

This clonotype was observed many times. This rearrangement joins TRBV6-1 to TRBJ1-2; the match to TRBD1 covers 7 bases. The CDR3 spans 14 residues. The germline V gene has CDR1 MNHNS and CDR2 SASEGT. With V trimmed by 5 bases and J by 4 bases, 7 bases remained unmatched. The CDR3 DNA is TGTGCCAGCAGTCAGACAGGGAAGAGCTATGGCTACACCTTC. Protein: CASSQTGKSYGYTF.

This clonotype has more than one count but fewer than ten. The rearrangement joins TRBV5-1 to TRBJ1-1, with D uncertain. This CDR3 comprises 14 residues. CDR1 is SGHRS, CDR2 YFSETQ, per germline. V was pared by 0 bases and J by 4 bases, with 10 bases between. CDR3 coding DNA: TGCGCCAGCAGCTTGGCCGAGGGAATCACTGAAGCTTTCTTT. This sequence encodes CASSLAEGITEAFF.

The chain carries TRBV28 and TRBJ2-6; D is unclear. Per the germline V gene, CDR1 is MDHEN and CDR2 is SYDVKM. The CDR3 is 13 amino acids. V was pared by 6 bases and J by 4 bases, with 7 bases between. This CDR3 reads CASRNGGANVLTF. The CDR3 bases are TGTGCCAGCAGAAACGGAGGGGCCAACGTCCTGACTTTC. The variable domain in full, completed from reference TRBV28 and TRBJ2-6, reads DVKVTQSSRYLVKRTGEKVFLECVQDMDHENMFWYRQDPGLGLRLIYFSYDVKMKEKGDIPEGYSVSREKKERFSLILESASTNQTSMYLCASRNGGANVLTFGAGSRLTVL.

The chain has TRBV11-2 and TRBJ2-7, with D unresolved. This CDR3 has 16 amino acids. V lost 1 base and J 0 bases, leaving 13 bases between the germline ends. CDR1 SGHAT and CDR2 FQNNGV come from the germline V gene. The chain's CDR3 is CASSLVPAWGSYEQYF. The CDR3 DNA reads TGTGCCAGCAGCTTAGTCCCCGCGTGGGGCTCCTACGAGCAGTACTTC.

Only a few counts were recorded for this clonotype. This chain uses TRBV11-3 with TRBJ2-3; D call uncertain. Trimming cost V 0 bases and J 2 bases, with 6 bases left between them. Germline CDR1 and CDR2: SGHNT and YENEEA. This CDR3 region has 14 residues. The CDR3 protein is CASSLDRHTDTQYF. The CDR3 DNA sequence: TGTGCCAGCAGCTTAGATCGGCACACAGATACGCAGTATTTT.

This clonotype was seen more than once but under ten times. The chain joins TRBV4-1 to TRBJ2-7; 7 bases agree with TRBD1. Germline V gene sequence: CDR1 MGHRA, CDR2 YSYEKL. This CDR3 contains 14 residues. The V segment lost 4 bases and the J segment 4 bases; nucleotides outside the gene matches: 7. As DNA, the CDR3 is TGCGCCAGCAGCCCCGGCGGACAGGTTTACGAGCAGTACTTC. Its protein product is CASSPGGQVYEQYF.

Of note for this clonotype: Here the CDR3 omits its conserved ending phenylalanine or tryptophan, so a read error is the likely source. The CDR3 sequence: CASTARQGSNQPQHV. The DNA of the CDR3 is TGTGCCAGCACTGCCCGACAGGGTAGCAATCAGCCCCAGCATGTT. The gene calls are TRBV2 and TRBJ1-5; 7 bases agree with TRBD1. The CDR3 contains 15 residues. V trimming: 7 bases; J trimming: 0 bases; junction bases outside the gene matches: 6. CDR1 SNHLY and CDR2 FYNNEI come from the germline V gene.

Many counts were recorded for this clonotype. The CDR3 protein is CATSRATGGYTF. Written as DNA, the CDR3 is TGTGCCACCAGCAGAGCGACAGGGGGCTACACCTTC. The rearrangement links TRBV15 to TRBJ1-2; 7 bases line up with TRBD1. V lost 1 base and J lost 8; bases outside the gene matches: 1. The CDR3 consists of 12 residues. Germline V lookup: CDR1 LNHNV, CDR2 YYDKDF (reference sequence).